The rows below give T cell receptor beta chains drawn from one sample of a study of cytomegalovirus exposure and HLA in healthy donors. The data were produced by immunoSEQ multiplex PCR, yet TCRdb's version contains in-frame clones alone and is incomplete. The table has over 200,000 clones, nearly 90% seen once; the top ten hold under 0.4%. Material for sequencing was PBMCs. The receptor source for this set is a woman between 18 and 29 years old in good health and CMV-seronegative. Each CDR3 is given with its conserved first and last residue. The order of the fields is V gene, clone size, CDR3 protein. Expanded clones are given a class, and other clones once, few, many or no size at all.

>TRBV7-9|.
CASSPGTGNTGELFF
>TRBV5-1|.
CASSFGGQGKGTEAFF
>TRBV27|.
CASSYRDSNTDTQYF
>TRBV27|.
CASSPFQGEGTEAFF
>TRBV10-1|.
CASSESGGSGNTIYF
>TRBV6-5|once
CASSYSLGGQGYTF
>TRBV29-1|.
CSVEVTSGGAYNEQFF
>TRBV6-1|.
CASIGSSYNSPLHF
>TRBV27|.
CASSPAGLNTEAFF
>TRBV7-2|.
CASSLDRGHYNEQFF
>TRBV6-6|.
CASSKTGANTEAFF
>TRBV7-3|.
CASSLPSSYEQYF
>TRBV18|.
CASSLDSSYNSPLHF
>TRBV7-9|.
CASSLGGGSSYEQYF
>TRBV5-1|.
CASSTGTLETQYF
>TRBV9|.
CASSVSSEETQYF
>TRBV19|.
CASSSPPGQRGQPQHF
>TRBV19|.
CASSPNSRLFF
>TRBV10-3|.
CAISGLTEDEQFF
>TRBV6-1|once
CASSDQPGQNNQPQHF
>TRBV7-2|.
CASSFSGGANQPQHF
>TRBV7-9|.
CASSESGGRNNEQFF